These 18 T cell receptor beta chains originate from one sample sequenced in a study of T cells in Graves' hyperthyroidism and ophthalmopathy. RNA transcripts were the template for amplifying TCR beta CDR3 regions. Using the HTBI primer set, a first-round RT-PCR was run on the TCR CDR3. TCRdb fed the multiplex PCR reads into MiXCR, producing one record per CDR3 protein. The sample shows about 700,000 distinct CDR3 sequences, approximately 14% of them seen only once. What was sequenced was blood. These receptors were obtained from a woman aged 18-30 years with Graves' hyperthyroidism.

This sequence joins TRBV29-1 and TRBJ2-7; possibly TRBD2 for D (5 bases). The CDR3 is 13 amino acids. The germline V gene encodes CDR1 SQVTM and CDR2 ANQGSEA. V was clipped by 3 bases and J by 0 bases, with 9 bases between them. The CDR3 DNA is TGCAGCGTTGATGTGGGGAGCTCCTACGAGCAGTACTTC. Amino acid sequence: CSVDVGSSYEQYF.

V gene TRBV5-1 combines with J gene TRBJ2-1; 12 bases line up with TRBD1. With 4 bases clipped from V and 0 bases from J, the junction kept 11 bases outside the gene matches. This CDR3 comprises 19 residues. CDR1 is SGHRS and CDR2 is YFSETQ in the germline V gene. CDR3 in amino acids: CASSIGTGGSLSSYNEQFF. CDR3 DNA sequence: TGCGCCAGCAGCATTGGGACAGGGGGCAGTTTGAGCTCCTACAATGAGCAGTTCTTC.

This clonotype has at least ten counts. The V call is TRBV6-1, the J call TRBJ2-7, with a tentative D call TRBD2 (6 bases). Trimming left V 4 bases short and J 0 bases short, with 13 bases between. This CDR3 has 15 amino acids. Per the germline V gene, CDR1 is MNHNS and CDR2 is SASEGT. This CDR3 is CASSVGLLSSYEQYF. In DNA, the CDR3 is TGTGCCAGCAGTGTGGGACTTTTAAGCTCCTACGAGCAGTACTTC.

The genes are TRBV14 and TRBJ2-2, with D perhaps matching TRBD1 (6 bases). V was clipped by 4 bases and J by 4 bases, with 13 bases between them. Looked up from germline, CDR1 is SGHDN and CDR2 is FVKESK. The CDR3 length is 15 residues. CDR3 coding DNA: TGTGCCAGCAGCCCTTCAGGGGACCGCACCGGGGAGCTGTTTTTT. Its translation is CASSPSGDRTGELFF.

The J gene is TRBJ1-6, the V gene TRBV19; 8 bases fit TRBD1. Germline trimming cut 6 bases from V and 9 bases from J; bases unmatched to any gene: 7. Per the germline V gene, CDR1 is LNHDA and CDR2 is SQIVND (reference sequence). The CDR3 length is 14 residues. The CDR3 protein is CASRTTGDSSPLHF. The CDR3 nucleotides are TGTGCCAGTAGGACGACAGGGGACAGTTCACCCCTCCACTTT.

This clonotype was found many times. The V gene is TRBV11-2, the J gene TRBJ2-5; 13 bases match TRBD2. CDR3 length: 15 amino acids. Germline lookup yields CDR1 SGHAT and CDR2 FQNNGV. Trimming took 3 bases from V and 3 from J; bases not matched to a gene: 1. CDR3 amino acids: CASSLGLAGKETQYF. CDR3 DNA: TGTGCCAGCAGCTTGGGACTAGCGGGAAAAGAGACCCAGTACTTC. Variable domain in full (rest from reference TRBV11-2 and TRBJ2-5): EAGVAQSPRYKIIEKRQSVAFWCNPISGHATLYWYQQILGQGPKLLIQFQNNGVVDDSQLPKDRFSAERLKGVDSTLKIQPAKLEDSAVYLCASSLGLAGKETQYFGPGTRLLVL.

The chain employs TRBV28 and TRBJ2-5; no firm D call. Deletions cut 3 bases from V and 1 base from J, with 9 bases between. The CDR3 contains 14 residues. In germline, CDR1 is MDHEN, CDR2 SYDVKM. The CDR3, as DNA: TGTGCCAGCAGTTTTAAGGAACTCCAAGAGACCCAGTACTTC. Translation gives CASSFKELQETQYF.

This clonotype occurred many times. The chain joins TRBV6-2 or TRBV6-3 to TRBJ2-2; unclear D gene. V dropped 5 bases and J dropped 5 bases, with 6 bases sitting between them. The CDR3 loop spans 12 amino acids. Looked up from germline, CDR1 is MNHEY and CDR2 is SVGEGT. DNA of the CDR3: TGTGCCAGCAGTACCTGGACCGGGGAGCTGTTTTTT. Amino acid sequence: CASSTWTGELFF.

This clonotype was counted between two and nine times. This chain links TRBV6-1 with TRBJ1-4; perhaps TRBD1 as D (6 bases). This CDR3 is 14 amino acids long. V was shortened by 6 bases and J by 7 bases, with 15 bases between the two germline ends. The germline gives CDR1 MNHNS, CDR2 SASEGT. This CDR3 reads CASSHGGRVEKLFF. CDR3 DNA: TGTGCCAGCAGCCACGGGGGGCGTGTTGAAAAACTGTTTTTT.

Remarks on this clonotype: A much larger clone is a single base away; this may be a read error. The chain couples TRBV20-1 to TRBJ1-1; the match to TRBD1 covers 7 bases. This CDR3 is built from 15 residues. CDR1 DFQATT and CDR2 SNEGSKA come from the germline V gene (reference sequence). CDR3 nucleotides: TGCAGTGCTAGAGATTCGGGACAGCAGAACACTGGAGCTTTCTTT. Its translation: CSARDSGQQNTGAFF.

Regarding this clonotype: A much larger clonotype is one base distant, so this may be a read error. The conserved closing phenylalanine or tryptophan is absent in this CDR3, likely reflecting a read error. V and J are TRBV20-1 and TRBJ2-3; 7 bases line up with TRBD2. From germline, CDR1 is DFQATT and CDR2 SNEGSKA (reference sequence). Trimming removed 2 bases from V and 1 base from J; junction bases left unmatched: 3. The CDR3 is 14 residues long. The CDR3 DNA follows: TGCAGTGCTAGACGTCTAGCGGGCACAGATACGCAGTATGTT. Its translation: CSARRLAGTDTQYV.

The chain joins TRBV4-1 to TRBJ2-7, with D perhaps TRBD2 (6 bases). V lost 4 bases to trimming and J lost 0 bases, with 16 bases between them. The germline gives CDR1 MGHRA, CDR2 YSYEKL. The CDR3 loop spans 16 amino acids. The CDR3 reads CASSPTGRTFSYEQYF. The CDR3 nucleotides are TGCGCCAGCAGCCCCACGGGGAGGACCTTCTCCTACGAGCAGTACTTC.

On this clonotype itself: The CDR3 ends on some other residue instead of the conserved phenylalanine or tryptophan, so this is likely a read error. The V gene is TRBV7-2, the J gene TRBJ2-1, with 8 positions matching TRBD1. Germline V CDR1 and CDR2: SGHTA, FQGNSA. The CDR3 is 14 residues long. Trimming at V came to 5 bases and at J to 7 bases, leaving 7 bases not matched to a gene. This CDR3 is CASSPGQGPNEQFL. The CDR3 DNA is TGTGCCAGCAGCCCCGGACAGGGCCCAAATGAGCAGTTCCTC.

The genes are TRBV6-5 and TRBJ2-1, with TRBD1 matching over 7 bases. J was trimmed by 16 bases and V by 0 bases; bases with no gene match: 6. Germline V gene data show CDR1 as MNHEY and CDR2 as SVGAGI. The CDR3 is 12 residues long. In DNA form, the CDR3 reads TGTGCCAGCAGTTACTCCCGGGACAGTACCTTCTTC. Its translation is CASSYSRDSTFF.

Here the CDR3 DNA reads TGTGCCAGCAGTCCTGCGACAGGCAGAAGGGCTAACTATGGCTACACCTTC. The encoded protein is CASSPATGRRANYGYTF. V is TRBV28 and J is TRBJ1-2, with D possibly being TRBD1 (6 bases). Trimming left V 5 bases short and J 0 bases short, with 19 bases between. CDR1 is MDHEN, CDR2 SYDVKM, per germline. There are 17 residues in the CDR3.

This rearrangement joins TRBV11-2 to TRBJ2-7; TRBD2 might be the D (5 bases). This CDR3 is built from 13 residues. V shed 3 bases and J shed 4 bases, with 10 bases lying between them. CDR1 and CDR2 (germline): SGHAT, FQNNGV. DNA for the CDR3: TGTGCCAGCAGCTTCGGACGGGAATACGAGCAGTACTTC. Amino acid sequence: CASSFGREYEQYF.

Ten or more counts support this clonotype. The chain recombines TRBV11-2 with TRBJ2-7; unclear D gene. The V gene lost 2 bases and the J gene lost 6 bases, with 11 bases spanning the gap. This CDR3 spans 13 amino acids. Germline V CDR1 and CDR2: SGHAT, FQNNGV. The CDR3: CASSLSTTGEQYF. The CDR3 DNA follows: TGTGCCAGCAGCTTAAGTACGACCGGCGAGCAGTACTTC.

The chain employs TRBV6-5 and TRBJ2-3, with 9 bases aligning to TRBD2. The germline gives CDR1 MNHEY, CDR2 SVGAGI. J lost 1 base, V lost 4 bases, and 6 bases had no gene match. CDR3 length: 16 residues. DNA of the CDR3: TGTGCCAGCAGTTCCGTGGCGGGAGGGGGCACAGATACGCAGTATTTT. Its protein product is CASSSVAGGGTDTQYF.